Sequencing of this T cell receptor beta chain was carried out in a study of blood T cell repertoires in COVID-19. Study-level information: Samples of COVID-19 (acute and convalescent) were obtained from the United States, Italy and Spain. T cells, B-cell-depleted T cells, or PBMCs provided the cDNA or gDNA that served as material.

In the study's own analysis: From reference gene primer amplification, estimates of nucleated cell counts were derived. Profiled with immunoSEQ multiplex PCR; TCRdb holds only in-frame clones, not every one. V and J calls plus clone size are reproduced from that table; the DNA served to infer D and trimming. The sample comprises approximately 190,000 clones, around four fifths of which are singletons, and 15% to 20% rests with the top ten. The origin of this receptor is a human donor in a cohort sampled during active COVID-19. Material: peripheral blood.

DNA for the CDR3: TGCGCCAGCAGCTTGTGGGCTAGCGGCCCGGATACGCAGTATTTT. As protein: CASSLWASGPDTQYF. The V call is TRBV5-1, the J call TRBJ2-3, with 7 nucleotides matching TRBD2. There are 15 residues in the CDR3. Germline CDR1 reads SGHRS; CDR2 reads YFSETQ. V trimming: 1 base; J trimming: 6 bases; junction bases outside the gene matches: 8.